This T cell receptor (beta chain) was sequenced during a study of shared clonotypes between healthy human individuals (dated by TCRdb to 2018 to 2020). Some background on the complete study: Three men and two women, aged 18 to 49 years, made up the cohort. Per donor, leukapheresis produced somewhere between about 0.94 and 9 billion PBMCs. Libraries were prepared and TCR repertoires were sequenced by different laboratories using diverse techniques, in order to increase sequencing depth and limit assay-specific biases. To estimate repertoire size and how much clonotype sharing occurs between individuals, the study deeply sequenced the blood TCR repertoires of five healthy adults. For each donor, three plates each were used for CD4 naive and CD4 memory, two plates were used for CD8 naive, and one plate was used for CD8 memory.

The full study reports these points: Naive subsets generally had larger estimated clonotype richness than memory subsets did. Rarefaction of sorted-subset datasets indicated incomplete sequencing despite the large sequencing depth. Clonotypes shared by all four sorted-subset donors showed higher generation probabilities than non-shared clonotypes. Sharing across several donors was observed for around 5% of naive CD4, over 3% of naive CD8, 2% to 2.5% of memory CD4, and around 0.4% of memory CD8 clonotypes. Pairwise subsampling indicated that sequencing depth was expected to affect the degree of clonotype sharing among donors. Sampling was limited to blood, and TCR repertoires in tissue likely differ from TCR repertoires in blood. The small number of donors limited the genetic and exposure-history diversity represented.

Concerning this clone: What this receptor recognizes is not known. Base quality data are lacking; no much larger clone is found one base away.

TCR CDR3 regions were amplified from genomic DNA by multiplex PCR using the deep immunoSEQ assay. Genomic DNA extracted from each cell subset was distributed evenly over all wells of several immunoSEQ 96-well plates, and each plate served as one replicate. Each replicate PCR for sorted subsets received around 200 ng genomic DNA, equal to about 29,000 T cell genomes. Purified libraries were measured with a Qubit 3.0 fluorometer, size-checked on a Bioanalyzer 2100, and measured again with the KAPA Library Quantification kit. Every immunoSEQ 96-well plate was sequenced on a separate single-read 150-cycle Illumina NextSeq 550 flow cell. Per the original workflow: Because the immunoSEQ output held only junctional sequences and lacked quality scores, the filtering could not match the filtering applied to full-length reads. To assign V/J genes and CDR3, sequences were annotated using PyIR, a Python wrapper for IgBLAST v1.9, with IMGT germline references. Any read was removed if the V/J assignment was weak (E-value above 1e-6), the CDR3 was missing, or the read contained stop codons, out-of-frame junctions, or ambiguous translated residues. V3J clonotypes were defined by identical inferred V gene, J gene, and CDR3 amino acid sequence. Percentage overlap between repertoires was computed as shared unique clonotypes divided by the size of the smaller repertoire. Richness of each repertoire was evaluated using RTK rarefaction, the Chao1 estimator, and Recon v2.1 estimates of unobserved clonotypes. Generation probabilities for all TCRbeta clonotypes obtained by the gDNA method from four donors were computed using OLGA. The table comes from immuneACCESS by way of TCRdb, which keeps in-frame sequences with V and J called. Part of the clones is missing from these tables; in studies checked, under half for an unresolved V gene and the rest for unknown reasons. The DNA gave D and trimming, while V, J and clone size come from that table. A total of about a million clones appear in this sample, about three quarters of them only once. Around 1.5% of the sample goes to the ten largest clones.

Measured from the cysteine to the phenylalanine, the CDR3 is 13 residues long. CDR3 DNA is the only sequence kept; it has 39 bases, read in frame from the first base. From the germline V gene, CDR1 is LGHNA and CDR2 is YNFKEQ. V sheds 4 bases and J sheds 7 bases, leaving 13 bases between their ends. The donors were healthy, HIV-negative adults with no recently reported acute infections or vaccinations. All donors were Caucasian adults living in Nashville, Tennessee, USA. Magnetic negative selection was used to enrich CD4+ T cells, after which naive cells were positively selected on CD45RA and the negative fraction became the memory subset. Blood was obtained by leukapheresis, after which PBMCs were separated by Ficoll-Histopaque density gradient centrifugation and cryopreserved in liquid nitrogen vapor phase. Purity and quantity of every magnetically sorted T cell population were checked by analytical flow cytometry. Each sorted fraction had its genomic DNA isolated and then quantified by UV absorbance on a Nanodrop 2000c.

The TCR comes from a man between 18 and 29 years old in good health. Sequencing used memory CD4+ T cells sorted from blood. Interpreted using the paper, the cell subset or site label stands for: CD45RA-negative fraction. The rearrangement combines TRBV4-2 with TRBJ1-2, and the D gene may be TRBD1, 5 bases matching. CDR3 protein: CASSPLGGSGYTF. The nucleotides are TGTGCCAGCAGCCCCCTGGGGGGTTCTGGCTACACCTTC.